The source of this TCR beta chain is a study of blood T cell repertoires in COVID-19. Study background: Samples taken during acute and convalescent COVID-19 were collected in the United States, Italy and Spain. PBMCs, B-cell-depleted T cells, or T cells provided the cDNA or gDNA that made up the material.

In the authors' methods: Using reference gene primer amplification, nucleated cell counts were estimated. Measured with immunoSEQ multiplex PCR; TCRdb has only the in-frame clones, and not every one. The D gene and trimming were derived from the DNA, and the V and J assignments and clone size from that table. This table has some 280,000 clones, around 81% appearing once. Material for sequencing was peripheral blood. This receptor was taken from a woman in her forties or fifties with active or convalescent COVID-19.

CDR3 in DNA: TGTGCCAGCACGCGGACAGATCCAGATACGCAGTATTTT. It encodes CASTRTDPDTQYF. The chain uses TRBV2 and TRBJ2-3; weak D call: TRBD1 (6 bases). Germline V gives CDR1 SNHLY, CDR2 FYNNEI. This CDR3 comprises 13 residues. Deletions cut 7 bases from V and 4 bases from J, with 12 bases between.